The next 17 T cell receptor beta chains were all read from a single sample in a study of T cell changes during pregnancy in multiple sclerosis. Here immunoSEQ multiplex PCR was the method, and the copy in TCRdb shows in-frame clones only, minus some. Of under 70,000 clones in the sample, 90% to 95% were seen once. The sample here was peripheral blood, taken after pregnancy. The receptors here all came from a female donor in good health, enrolled as a control in a pregnancy study.

This chain joins TRBV11-2 and TRBJ2-7; 10 nucleotides align to TRBD1. V was clipped by 3 bases and J by 2 bases; unmatched bases: 1. The CDR3 is 14 amino acids. CDR1 is SGHAT and CDR2 is FQNNGV in the germline V gene. CDR3 residues: CASSLGTGAYEQYF. Written as DNA, the CDR3 is TGTGCCAGCAGCTTGGGGACAGGGGCCTACGAGCAGTACTTC.

V usage is TRBV7-9 and J usage is TRBJ2-7; 9 bases align to TRBD1. V lost 5 bases to trimming and J lost 6 bases; unmatched junction nucleotides: 2. CDR1 and CDR2 (germline): SEHNR, FQNEAQ (reference sequence). This CDR3 contains 12 residues. The CDR3 nucleotides are TGTGCCAGCAGCCCGGACAGGGGCGAGCAGTACTTC. Residues: CASSPDRGEQYF.

This clone occurred once. The genes are TRBV5-4 and TRBJ1-1; D is perhaps TRBD1 (5 bases). This CDR3 comprises 15 residues. In germline, CDR1 is SGHNT, CDR2 YYREEE (reference sequence). V dropped 3 bases and J dropped 0 bases, with 12 bases sitting between them. CDR3 nucleotide sequence: TGTGCCAGCAGCTCAGGGAAGGGCATGAACACTGAAGCTTTCTTT. It codes for CASSSGKGMNTEAFF. Variable domain in full (rest from reference TRBV5-4 and TRBJ1-1): ETGVTQSPTHLIKTRGQQVTLRCSSQSGHNTVSWYQQALGQGPQFIFQYYREEENGRGNFPPRFSGLQFPNYSSELNVNALELDDSALYLCASSSGKGMNTEAFFGQGTRLTVV.

This clone occurred once. CDR3 amino acids: CASSPGQKTYEQYF. In DNA, the CDR3 is TGTGCCAGCTCACCCGGACAGAAAACCTACGAGCAGTACTTC. The chain is built from TRBV18 and TRBJ2-7; weak D call: TRBD1 (6 bases). Looked up from germline, CDR1 is KGHSH and CDR2 is LQKENI. Trimming left V 3 bases short and J 2 bases short, with 11 bases between. The CDR3 is 14 amino acids.

The V call is TRBV19, the J call TRBJ2-5; D possibly corresponds to TRBD2 (6 bases). The CDR3 has 13 residues. Germline V gene lookup returns CDR1 LNHDA and CDR2 SQIVND (reference sequence). Trimming cost V 5 bases and J 5 bases, with 12 bases left between them. CDR3 bases: TGTGCCAGTAGTTCGTCAGGGAGGGAGACCCAGTACTTC. It encodes CASSSSGRETQYF. Drawing the rest from reference TRBV19 and TRBJ2-5, the complete variable domain is DGGITQSPKYLFRKEGQNVTLSCEQNLNHDAMYWYRQDPGQGLRLIYYSQIVNDFQKGDIAEGYSVSREKKESFPLTVTSAQKNPTAFYLCASSSSGRETQYFGPGTRLLVL.

This chain connects TRBV6-6 to TRBJ2-7; TRBD2 matches 11 bases. The CDR3 is 14 residues long. With V trimmed by 6 bases and J by 3 bases, 4 bases remained unmatched. CDR1 and CDR2 from the germline V gene are MNHNY and SVGAGI (reference sequence). The CDR3 loop reads CASRTSGGLYEQYF. The CDR3 coding sequence is TGTGCCAGCAGAACTAGCGGGGGCCTCTACGAGCAGTACTTC.

Concerning this clone itself: Other DNA sequences from this sample encode an identical CDR3 as well. The chain combines TRBV18 with TRBJ1-1; 8 bases align to TRBD1. CDR1 KGHSH and CDR2 LQKENI come from the germline V gene. The CDR3 is made up of 14 amino acids. Losses at the gene ends were 3 bases for V and 1 base for J; bases not matched to a gene: 1. CDR3 DNA: TGTGCCAGCTCACCCGGACAGGGGAACACTGAAGCTTTCTTT. This sequence encodes CASSPGQGNTEAFF.

The chain combines TRBV5-1 with TRBJ2-2; D is perhaps TRBD2 (6 bases). The germline V gene encodes CDR1 SGHRS and CDR2 YFSETQ. V dropped 7 bases and J dropped 0 bases, with 16 bases sitting between them. CDR3 length: 16 amino acids. The CDR3 protein is CASPRTEGTNTGELFF. The CDR3, as DNA: TGCGCCAGCCCCCGGACGGAGGGTACGAACACCGGGGAGCTGTTTTTT.

The chain employs TRBV10-3 and TRBJ2-3, with D possibly matching TRBD1 (6 bases). V was clipped by 4 bases and J by 0 bases, with 11 bases between them. This CDR3 has 15 amino acids. The V gene's germline CDR1 is ENHRY and CDR2 SYGVKD. The CDR3 spells CAISGYRESTDTQYF. CDR3 coding DNA: TGTGCCATCAGTGGGTACAGGGAAAGCACAGATACGCAGTATTTT.

The chain uses TRBV19 and TRBJ2-7, with D maybe TRBD2 (6 bases). The V end lost 4 bases, the J end lost 1 base, and 17 bases lay between the germline ends. The CDR3 totals 16 residues. Germline V gene data show CDR1 as LNHDA and CDR2 as SQIVND (reference sequence). The CDR3 loop is CASSRTPGLPSYEQYF. CDR3 in DNA: TGTGCCAGTAGTAGGACACCGGGACTCCCGTCCTACGAGCAGTACTTC.

This rearrangement joins TRBV10-3 to TRBJ2-1; TRBD2 matches at 7 bases. V lost 6 bases and J lost 10; bases outside the gene matches: 18. Germline loops: CDR1 ENHRY, CDR2 SYGVKD. The CDR3 runs to 16 residues. CDR3 nucleotides: TGTGCCATCAGGGAGAACTCGAGGGGCGGGGGATACGAGCAGTTCTTC. Protein product: CAIRENSRGGGYEQFF.

This chain links TRBV30 with TRBJ1-5; maybe TRBD1 (5 bases). CDR1 and CDR2 (germline): GTSNPN, SVGIG (reference sequence). CDR3 length: 14 amino acids. V lost 2 bases to trimming and J lost 7 bases, with 15 bases between them. The CDR3 loop reads CAWSRGEVNQPQHF. The DNA for the CDR3 is TGTGCCTGGAGTCGAGGGGAGGTGAACCAGCCCCAGCATTTT.

This chain links TRBV15 with TRBJ2-5; 8 bases map to TRBD2. Losses at the gene ends were 0 bases for V and 0 bases for J; bases not matched to a gene: 9. Germline CDR1 and CDR2: LNHNV and YYDKDF (reference sequence). CDR3 length: 18 residues. This chain's CDR3 is CATSRDLVRAGDQETQYF. The CDR3, as DNA: TGTGCCACCAGCAGAGATTTGGTTAGAGCGGGGGACCAAGAGACCCAGTACTTC.

This chain joins TRBV4-3 and TRBJ1-5; 7 nucleotides match TRBD1. After removal of 0 bases from V and 6 bases from J, the junction contained 11 bases not matched to a gene. This CDR3 is built from 17 residues. From germline, CDR1 is LGHNA and CDR2 YSLEER. The DNA for the CDR3 is TGCGCCAGCAGCCAAGATCCAATCGTACAGGGGCTTCAGCCCCAGCATTTT. Protein: CASSQDPIVQGLQPQHF.

This clone occurred a few times. The chain is built from TRBV19 and TRBJ1-2, with a possible D match to TRBD1 (5 bases). Germline V gene data show CDR1 as LNHDA and CDR2 as SQIVND (reference sequence). CDR3 length equals 14 residues. The V gene lost 5 bases and the J gene lost 6 bases, with 16 bases spanning the gap. CDR3 DNA sequence: TGTGCCAGTAGTTCTATCCGGGGGGGTAATGGCTACACCTTC. It yields the protein CASSSIRGGNGYTF.

V usage is TRBV7-3 and J usage is TRBJ2-7; D call uncertain. The germline V gene has CDR1 SGHTA and CDR2 FQGTGA. The ends were cut back, 5 bases at V and 6 bases at J, with 20 bases in the middle. The CDR3 has 15 residues. CDR3 in amino acids: CASSPSPGVESEQYF. The CDR3 DNA reads as TGTGCCAGCAGCCCGAGTCCGGGTGTTGAGAGCGAGCAGTACTTC.

The rearrangement uses TRBV19 and TRBJ1-5; 10 bases fit TRBD1. Unmatched junction bases numbered 4, after V lost 7 bases and J lost 4 bases. The CDR3 is 14 amino acids. In germline, CDR1 is LNHDA, CDR2 SQIVND (reference sequence). The CDR3 spells CASMRGQGNQPQHF. DNA of the CDR3: TGTGCCAGTATGAGGGGACAGGGGAATCAGCCCCAGCATTTT.